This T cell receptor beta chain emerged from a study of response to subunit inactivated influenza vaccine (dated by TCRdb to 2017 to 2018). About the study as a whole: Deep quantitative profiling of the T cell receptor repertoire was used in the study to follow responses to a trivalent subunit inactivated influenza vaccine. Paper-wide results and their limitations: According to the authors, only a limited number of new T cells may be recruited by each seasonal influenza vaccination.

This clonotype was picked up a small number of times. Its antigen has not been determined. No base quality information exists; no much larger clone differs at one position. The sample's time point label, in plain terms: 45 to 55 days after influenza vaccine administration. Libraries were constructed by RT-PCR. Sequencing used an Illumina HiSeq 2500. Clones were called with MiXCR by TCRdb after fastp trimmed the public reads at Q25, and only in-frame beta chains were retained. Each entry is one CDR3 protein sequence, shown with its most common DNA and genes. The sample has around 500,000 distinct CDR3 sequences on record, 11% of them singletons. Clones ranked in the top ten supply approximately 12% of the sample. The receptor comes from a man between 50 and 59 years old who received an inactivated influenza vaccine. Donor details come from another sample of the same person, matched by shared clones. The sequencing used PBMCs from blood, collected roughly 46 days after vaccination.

In nucleotide form, the sequence is TGTGCCATCACGTGGGGGCCCCAAGAGACCCAGTACTTC. The encoded protein is CAITWGPQETQYF. The sequence joins TRBV10-3 to TRBJ2-5; the D gene is perhaps TRBD1, from 6 matching bases. Including cysteine and phenylalanine, the CDR3 has 13 amino acids. Only the CDR3 DNA stays, 39 bases, in frame from base 1. The V end loses 7 bases and the J end loses 1 base, and a stretch of 10 bases separates them. According to the germline V gene, CDR1 reads ENHRY and CDR2 reads SYGVKD.